The 20 T cell receptor beta chains below come from one sample, sequenced in a study of blood T cell repertoires in COVID-19. Profiling relied on immunoSEQ multiplex PCR, and the TCRdb table lists in-frame clones only, not all of them. The sample gives more than 90,000 clones, about nine tenths of which show up once; around 7.7% is in the top ten. Sequenced: peripheral blood. The source of these receptors is a human donor in a cohort sampled during active COVID-19.

The rearrangement uses TRBV5-1 and TRBJ2-2, with 7 bases identical to TRBD1. The V segment lost 3 bases and the J segment 0 bases; nucleotides outside the gene matches: 5. The CDR3 is made up of 16 amino acids. The V gene's germline CDR1 is SGHRS and CDR2 YFSETQ. CDR3 loop: CASSSRTGPNTGELFF. CDR3 bases: TGCGCCAGCAGCTCACGGACAGGTCCGAACACCGGGGAGCTGTTTTTT.

V gene TRBV2 combines with J gene TRBJ1-6; 7 bases fit TRBD1. The J segment lost 7 bases and the V segment lost 7 bases, leaving 4 bases of the junction unmatched. The CDR3 spans 13 residues. The V gene's germline CDR1 is SNHLY and CDR2 FYNNEI. The CDR3 DNA reads TGTGCCAGCAACCGGGACAGCAATTCACCCCTCCACTTT. Its translation: CASNRDSNSPLHF.

This chain joins TRBV3-1 (or the pseudogene TRBV3-2) and TRBJ1-5, with a weak D call TRBD1 (5 bases). V dropped 4 bases and J dropped 6 bases, with 13 bases sitting between them. The CDR3 length is 14 residues. Germline V gene sequence: CDR1 LGHDT, CDR2 YNNKEL (reference sequence). The CDR3 DNA sequence: TGTGCCAGCAGCCCCCGGGGGAGCGGTCAGCCCCAGCATTTT. Translation: CASSPRGSGQPQHF.

The chain links TRBV19 to TRBJ1-1; TRBD1 matches 8 bases. This CDR3 is built from 17 residues. CDR1 is LNHDA, CDR2 SQIVND, per germline (reference sequence). Trimming cost V 3 bases and J 5 bases; bases outside gene matches: 14. The CDR3, as DNA: TGTGCCAGTAGTATGGGCAGGGGGCGTGTAGGCGGGACTGAAGCTTTCTTT. Protein product: CASSMGRGRVGGTEAFF.

The chain couples TRBV9 to TRBJ2-7; 11 bases match TRBD1. The CDR3 runs 16 residues. Trimming removed 2 bases from V and 2 bases from J; junction bases left unmatched: 6. Germline V gene data show CDR1 as SGDLS and CDR2 as YYNGEE. As DNA, the CDR3 is TGTGCCAGCAGCGTCGCCTGGGGACAGGGGGCCTACGAGCAGTACTTC. Residues: CASSVAWGQGAYEQYF.

The chain carries TRBV6-1 and TRBJ1-1; 8 bases map to TRBD1. Germline trimming cut 3 bases from V and 8 bases from J; bases unmatched to any gene: 5. Germline CDR1 MNHNS, CDR2 SASEGT. The CDR3 runs 13 residues. CDR3 nucleotide sequence: TGTGCCAGCAGTGAGGGAGACAGGGGAGAAGCTTTCTTT. This codes for CASSEGDRGEAFF.

V and J are TRBV2 and TRBJ2-3; D ambiguous. CDR3 length equals 15 residues. Germline CDR1 is SNHLY and CDR2 is FYNNEI. V shed 5 bases and J shed 2 bases, with 14 bases lying between them. The CDR3 DNA is TGTGCCAGCAGTCCGTACAGAACCAACACAGATACGCAGTATTTT. It yields the protein CASSPYRTNTDTQYF.

A note on this clone: A junction end diverges from the germline sequence, so it may reflect a read error. The chain is built from TRBV7-7 and TRBJ2-7; D is perhaps TRBD2 (5 bases). The CDR3 is 15 residues long. In germline, CDR1 is SSHAT, CDR2 FNYEAQ (reference sequence). The CDR3 spells CASSLIGRDNYEQYF. In DNA form, the CDR3 reads TGTGCTAGCAGCTTAATAGGGAGAGACAACTACGAGCAGTACTTC.

The V call is TRBV25-1, the J call TRBJ2-3, with 8 positions matching TRBD2. This CDR3 has 14 amino acids. V lost 4 bases and J lost 5; bases outside the gene matches: 5. In germline, CDR1 is MGHDK, CDR2 SYGVNS. CDR3 residues: CASSAGLGGDTQYF. CDR3 in DNA: TGTGCCAGCAGTGCGGGACTAGGAGGAGATACGCAGTATTTT.

In this sample, this clone turned up a few times. The chain links TRBV4-1 to TRBJ2-2; D is undetermined. Germline CDR1 and CDR2: MGHRA and YSYEKL. Deletions cut 6 bases from V and 4 bases from J, with 12 bases between. The CDR3 contains 14 residues. The CDR3 protein is CASRLQALTGELFF. In nucleotides, the CDR3 is TGCGCCAGCAGGCTCCAGGCGCTCACCGGGGAGCTGTTTTTT.

The gene calls are TRBV6-5 and TRBJ2-2, with a tentative D call TRBD2 (6 bases). Germline CDR1 MNHEY, CDR2 SVGAGI. V was shortened by 2 bases and J by 5 bases, with 12 bases between the two germline ends. The CDR3 is made up of 15 amino acids. The CDR3 here is CASSYGGVRTGELFF. The CDR3 DNA reads as TGTGCCAGCAGTTACGGAGGGGTTCGAACCGGGGAGCTGTTTTTT.

The rearrangement uses TRBV6-5 and TRBJ1-1; D is possibly TRBD1 (6 bases). V was trimmed by 11 bases and J by 6 bases, leaving 19 bases between them. The CDR3 spans 13 residues. Germline CDR1 MNHEY, CDR2 SVGAGI. Here the CDR3 reads CAASIGGRAEAFF. CDR3 DNA sequence: TGTGCCGCTAGCATAGGGGGACGCGCTGAAGCTTTCTTT.

Only a few counts were recorded for this clone. This chain uses TRBV6-6 with TRBJ1-5; D not resolved. This CDR3 spans 14 amino acids. V was pared by 10 bases and J by 2 bases, with 15 bases between. Germline lookup yields CDR1 MNHNY and CDR2 SVGAGI (reference sequence). The CDR3 region has the DNA TGTGCCACTTGCCAAGGGAGTGGCAATCAGCCCCAGCATTTT. It codes for CATCQGSGNQPQHF.

This clone was observed a single time. The V and J genes are TRBV6-5 and TRBJ1-3; D is uncertain. With 6 bases removed from V and 0 bases from J, the gap between germline ends came to 12 bases. The CDR3 is 15 amino acids. CDR1 and CDR2 from the germline V gene are MNHEY and SVGAGI. CDR3 DNA sequence: TGTGCCAGCAGACCCGTGCGGAGCTCTGGAAACACCATATATTTT. Protein product: CASRPVRSSGNTIYF.

The chain is built from TRBV9 and TRBJ1-3; D is unresolved. Trimming took off 0 bases at V and 11 bases at J, with 21 bases between the two ends. Looked up from germline, CDR1 is SGDLS and CDR2 is YYNGEE. This CDR3 comprises 16 residues. The CDR3 coding sequence is TGTGCCAGCAGCGTAGGGAACAGCCGGATGTATGGCGCCATATATTTT. Its protein is CASSVGNSRMYGAIYF.

This clone was observed a single time. The chain uses TRBV18 and TRBJ2-3; TRBD1 aligns across 7 bases. With V trimmed by 0 bases and J by 4 bases, 7 bases remained unmatched. Germline loops: CDR1 KGHSH, CDR2 LQKENI. The CDR3 extends over 16 amino acids. Here the CDR3 reads CASSPPGQRAADTQYF. The CDR3 DNA is TGTGCCAGCTCACCACCGGGACAGAGAGCCGCAGATACGCAGTATTTT.

This clone occurred a few times. Here the CDR3 DNA reads TGTGCCAGCAGCCAAGAAAGCTACGTTTTTAACTATGGCTACACCTTC. This gives the protein CASSQESYVFNYGYTF. The chain joins TRBV3-1 (or the pseudogene TRBV3-2) to TRBJ1-2; the D is unclear. The CDR3 sequence is 16 residues long. V dropped 0 bases and J dropped 1 base, with 12 bases sitting between them. The germline CDR1 and CDR2 sequences are LGHDT and YNNKEL (reference sequence).

The chain uses TRBV5-1 and TRBJ2-3, with TRBD2 matching 9 bases. The junction had 5 bases not matched to a gene; V was cut back by 6 bases and J by 3 bases. CDR1 is SGHRS and CDR2 is YFSETQ in the germline V gene. This CDR3 has 14 residues. The CDR3 nucleotides read TGCGCCAGCAAAGGGCTAGCGGGAACAGATACGCAGTATTTT. Its protein product is CASKGLAGTDTQYF.

This clone appeared once. This rearrangement joins TRBV7-9 to TRBJ2-5, with a possible D match to TRBD2 (5 bases). The CDR3 loop spans 14 amino acids. The germline CDR1 and CDR2 sequences are SEHNR and FQNEAQ (reference sequence). V was cut by 4 bases and J by 5 bases, with 14 bases left in between. The CDR3 DNA sequence: TGTGCCAGCAGCTGGGGAGCCGCCGGGGAGACCCAGTACTTC. It is translated as CASSWGAAGETQYF.

V is TRBV19 and J is TRBJ1-3; D is undetermined. The germline V gene encodes CDR1 LNHDA and CDR2 SQIVND (reference sequence). CDR3 size: 17 residues. Trimming removed 3 bases at V and 0 bases at J, with 15 bases between. Here the CDR3 reads CASSMEVPSLSGNTIYF. The DNA for the CDR3 is TGTGCCAGTAGTATGGAGGTCCCTTCTCTCTCTGGAAACACCATATATTTT.